What follows are 13 T cell receptor beta chains derived from one specimen sequenced in a study of PD-L1 blockade in urothelial cancer. Only in-frame clones appear in the TCRdb table, and some are missing; sequencing was by immunoSEQ multiplex PCR. The table includes just under 45,000 clones, about 83% detected once. This sample's time point: peripheral blood 6 weeks after treatment start. The material was PBMCs, obtained around atezolizumab (anti-PD-L1) treatment. The receptors come from a man aged 55 to 70 with urothelial cancer.

This clone was recorded a few times. The chain has TRBV5-6 and TRBJ1-5; possible D gene TRBD1, 5 bases. Trimming took 3 bases from V and 4 from J, leaving 14 bases between them. Germline V gene data show CDR1 as SGHDT and CDR2 as YYEEEE. The CDR3 loop spans 15 amino acids. Written as DNA, the CDR3 is TGTGCCAGCAGCTCCTGGTTAAGGGGTAATCAGCCCCAGCATTTT. This encodes CASSSWLRGNQPQHF.

This clone was seen a handful of times. The chain combines TRBV11-2 with TRBJ1-6; D is ambiguous. Per germline, CDR1 SGHAT and CDR2 FQNNGV. This CDR3 region has 15 residues. V was shortened by 2 bases and J by 9 bases, with 14 bases between the two germline ends. The CDR3 coding sequence is TGTGCCAGCAGCTTACAGGTTAATGTTGGTTCACCCCTCCACTTT. It is translated as CASSLQVNVGSPLHF.

J is TRBJ1-1 and V is TRBV19; perhaps TRBD1 as D (6 bases). The ends were cut back, 6 bases at V and 4 bases at J, with 21 bases in the middle. The length of the CDR3 is 16 residues. In germline, CDR1 is LNHDA, CDR2 SQIVND (reference sequence). The CDR3 bases are TGTGCCAGTAGCAAGGGGGGGGAGTTAACGTTCACTGAAGCTTTCTTT. Its translation is CASSKGGELTFTEAFF.

The chain employs TRBV27 and TRBJ2-7, with TRBD1 identical over 11 bases. From germline, CDR1 is MNHEY and CDR2 SMNVEV (reference sequence). J lost 3 bases, V lost 5 bases, and 6 bases had no gene match. The CDR3 contains 15 residues. The CDR3 DNA sequence: TGTGCCAGCAGTGCCCGGGACAGGGGGTTCTACGAGCAGTACTTC. It encodes CASSARDRGFYEQYF.

This clone has more than one count but fewer than ten. The chain employs TRBV7-9 and TRBJ2-7; D is unclear. V lost 1 base and J 3 bases, leaving 10 bases between the germline ends. The CDR3 is 14 residues long. Germline V gene lookup returns CDR1 SEHNR and CDR2 FQNEAQ (reference sequence). The chain's CDR3 is CASSLGQSDYEQYF. CDR3 in DNA: TGTGCCAGCAGCTTAGGTCAGTCAGACTACGAGCAGTACTTC.

This chain uses TRBV5-1 with TRBJ2-6, with TRBD2 matching 9 bases. Trimming removed 0 bases from V and 2 bases from J; junction bases left unmatched: 6. Germline-derived CDR1 and CDR2 are SGHRS and YFSETQ. This CDR3 is 18 amino acids long. The CDR3 reads CASSLGAGGPAGANVLTF. DNA of the CDR3: TGCGCCAGCAGCTTGGGGGCGGGGGGGCCTGCTGGGGCCAACGTCCTGACTTTC.

V and J are TRBV4-1 and TRBJ2-5, with 9 positions matching TRBD2. Germline V gives CDR1 MGHRA, CDR2 YSYEKL. V lost 1 base to trimming and J lost 4 bases; unmatched junction nucleotides: 4. The CDR3 covers 15 residues. CDR3 nucleotides: TGCGCCAGCAGCCAAGGATTAGCGGGGGCAGAGACCCAGTACTTC. Its translation is CASSQGLAGAETQYF.

J is TRBJ1-2 and V is TRBV5-5; 9 nucleotides line up with TRBD1. This CDR3 has 14 amino acids. The V segment lost 4 bases and the J segment 6 bases; nucleotides outside the gene matches: 7. Germline loops: CDR1 SGHKS, CDR2 YYEKEE (reference sequence). The CDR3 nucleotides are TGTGCCAGCAGCCTGGGACAGGGCAGAGATGGCTACACCTTC. It encodes CASSLGQGRDGYTF.

The rearrangement joins TRBV2 to TRBJ2-7, with a tentative D call TRBD1 (6 bases). From germline, CDR1 is SNHLY and CDR2 FYNNEI. The CDR3 is 14 residues long. Trimming left V 3 bases short and J 3 bases short, with 12 bases between. Here the CDR3 reads CASSDRGSGYEQYF. CDR3 coding DNA: TGTGCCAGCAGTGACAGGGGATCGGGCTACGAGCAGTACTTC.

The chain links TRBV5-1 to TRBJ2-3; D is perhaps TRBD2 (6 bases). Germline-derived CDR1 and CDR2 are SGHRS and YFSETQ. V lost 0 bases and J 1 base, leaving 12 bases between the germline ends. The CDR3 has 16 amino acids. As DNA, the CDR3 is TGCGCCAGCAGCTTGGCGGTAACGGGGGGCACAGATACGCAGTATTTT. It is translated as CASSLAVTGGTDTQYF. Full variable domain (remainder filled in from reference TRBV5-1 and TRBJ2-3): KAGVTQTPRYLIKTRGQQVTLSCSPISGHRSVSWYQQTPGQGLQFLFEYFSETQRNKGNFPGRFSGRQFSNSRSEMNVSTLELGDSALYLCASSLAVTGGTDTQYFGPGTRLTVL.

V gene TRBV4-1 combines with J gene TRBJ2-5, with D possibly being TRBD1 (6 bases). The CDR3 sequence is 16 residues long. Looked up from germline, CDR1 is MGHRA and CDR2 is YSYEKL. The germline V and J ends were trimmed by 1 base and 7 bases, with 19 bases remaining between them. The CDR3 loop is CASSQVLYREGGTQYF. The CDR3 bases are TGCGCCAGCAGCCAAGTATTATACAGGGAAGGCGGGACCCAGTACTTC.

The table lists this clone with a count of one. The chain couples TRBV6-1 to TRBJ2-1; D gene unclear. Germline values: CDR1 MNHNS, CDR2 SASEGT. Trimming took off 2 bases at V and 4 bases at J, with 6 bases between the two ends. CDR3 length: 13 residues. The CDR3 DNA is TGTGCCAGCAGTGAAAACAGATACAATGAGCAGTTCTTC. Protein product: CASSENRYNEQFF.

The CDR3: CASTPSGPGETQYF. The CDR3 coding sequence is TGTGCCAGTACCCCGTCAGGGCCCGGCGAGACCCAGTACTTC. V is TRBV19 and J is TRBJ2-5, with a possible D match to TRBD1 (5 bases). Deletions cut 7 bases from V and 5 bases from J, with 17 bases between. Germline V gene sequence: CDR1 LNHDA, CDR2 SQIVND (reference sequence). This CDR3 spans 14 amino acids.